Here is one T cell receptor (beta chain) with its context. The antigen is not known. These data originate in a study of shared clonotypes between healthy human individuals. Whole-study findings and limits: Compared with memory subsets, naive subsets generally had larger estimated richness. The represented genetic and exposure-history diversity was limited by the small number of donors. Measured sharing among donors was expected to vary with sequencing depth.

Germline assignment: CDR1 MDHEN and CDR2 SYDVKM. The ends were cut back, 3 bases at V and 5 bases at J, with 10 bases in the middle. The CDR3 covers 14 residues. CD45RO-negative CD8 cells positively selected for CCR7 made up the naive population, which excluded terminally differentiated effector memory CD45RA+ cells. In the sorted-subset replicate PCRs, approximately 200 ng DNA, 29,000 or so T cell genomes, was used. The table came from immunoSEQ multiplex PCR; TCRdb's copy has only in-frame clones and leaves some out. This sample has fewer than 700,000 clones; approximately 95% occur once, and the top ten carry about 0.11%.

The TCR was taken from a woman aged 25 to 39 in good health. The rearrangement links TRBV28 to TRBJ2-2; D uncertain. The sequencing sample was made of naive CD8+ T cells sorted from blood. DNA for the CDR3: TGTGCCAGCAGTTTGTTGCGGAAGACCGGGGAGCTGTTTTTT. It codes for CASSLLRKTGELFF. Combining the CDR3 with reference TRBV28 and TRBJ2-2 gives the whole variable domain DVKVTQSSRYLVKRTGEKVFLECVQDMDHENMFWYRQDPGLGLRLIYFSYDVKMKEKGDIPEGYSVSREKKERFSLILESASTNQTSMYLCASSLLRKTGELFFGEGSRLTVL.